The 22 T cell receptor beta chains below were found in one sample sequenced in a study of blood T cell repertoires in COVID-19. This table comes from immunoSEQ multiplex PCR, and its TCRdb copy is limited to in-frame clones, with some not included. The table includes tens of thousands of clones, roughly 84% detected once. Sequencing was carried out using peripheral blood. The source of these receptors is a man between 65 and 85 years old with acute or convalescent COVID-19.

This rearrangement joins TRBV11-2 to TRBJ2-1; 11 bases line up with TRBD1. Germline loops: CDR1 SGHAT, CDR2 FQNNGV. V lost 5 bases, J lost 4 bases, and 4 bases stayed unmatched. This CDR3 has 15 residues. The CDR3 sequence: CASSRTGGRYNEQFF. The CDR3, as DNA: TGTGCCAGCAGCCGGACAGGGGGCAGGTACAATGAGCAGTTCTTC.

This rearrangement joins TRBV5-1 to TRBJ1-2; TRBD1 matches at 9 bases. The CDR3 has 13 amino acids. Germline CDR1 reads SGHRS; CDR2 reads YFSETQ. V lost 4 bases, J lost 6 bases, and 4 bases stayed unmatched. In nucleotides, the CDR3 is TGCGCCAGCAGCGGCCGGACAGGGGATGGCTACACCTTC. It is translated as CASSGRTGDGYTF.

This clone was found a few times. The CDR3 loop is CASSEADRGGYTF. CDR3 sequence (DNA): TGTGCCAGCAGTGAAGCGGACAGGGGAGGGTACACCTTC. This chain connects TRBV6-1 to TRBJ1-2, with 9 bases matching TRBD1. CDR1 is MNHNS, CDR2 SASEGT, per germline. V lost 0 bases and J lost 11; bases outside the gene matches: 4. CDR3 length: 13 amino acids.

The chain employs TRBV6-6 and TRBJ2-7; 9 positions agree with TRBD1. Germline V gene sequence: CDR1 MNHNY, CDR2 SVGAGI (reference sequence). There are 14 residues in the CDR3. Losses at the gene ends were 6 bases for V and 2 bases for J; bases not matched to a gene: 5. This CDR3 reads CASRKGQGAYEQYF. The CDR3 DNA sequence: TGTGCCAGCAGAAAGGGACAGGGAGCCTACGAGCAGTACTTC.

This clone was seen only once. The chain's CDR3 is CAWSAGQGHEKLFF. As DNA, the CDR3 is TGTGCCTGGAGCGCGGGACAGGGTCATGAAAAACTGTTTTTT. The chain recombines TRBV30 with TRBJ1-4; TRBD1 agrees at 9 bases. Germline loops: CDR1 GTSNPN, CDR2 SVGIG (reference sequence). CDR3 length equals 14 residues. Trimming removed 3 bases from V and 6 bases from J; junction bases left unmatched: 5.

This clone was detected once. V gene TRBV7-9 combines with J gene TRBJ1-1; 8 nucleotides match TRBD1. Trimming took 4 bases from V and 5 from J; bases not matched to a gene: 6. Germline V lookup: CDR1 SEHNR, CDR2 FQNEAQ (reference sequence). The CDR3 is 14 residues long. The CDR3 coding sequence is TGTGCCAGCAGCTCGCGGACAGGGTGGACTGAAGCTTTCTTT. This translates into CASSSRTGWTEAFF.

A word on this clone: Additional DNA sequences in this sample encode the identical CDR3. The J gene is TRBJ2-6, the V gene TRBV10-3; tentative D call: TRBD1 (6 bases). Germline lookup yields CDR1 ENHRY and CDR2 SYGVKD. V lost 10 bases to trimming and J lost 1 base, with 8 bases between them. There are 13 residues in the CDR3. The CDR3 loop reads CATTGSGANVLTF. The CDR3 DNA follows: TGTGCCACCACAGGGTCTGGGGCCAACGTCCTGACTTTC.

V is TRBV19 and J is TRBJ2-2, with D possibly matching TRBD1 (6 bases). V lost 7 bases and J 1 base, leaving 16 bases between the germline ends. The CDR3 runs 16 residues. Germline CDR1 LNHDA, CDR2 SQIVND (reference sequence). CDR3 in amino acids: CASKSGQILNTGELFF. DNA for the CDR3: TGTGCCAGTAAGTCTGGACAGATCTTGAACACCGGGGAGCTGTTTTTT. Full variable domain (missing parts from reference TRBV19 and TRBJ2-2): DGGITQSPKYLFRKEGQNVTLSCEQNLNHDAMYWYRQDPGQGLRLIYYSQIVNDFQKGDIAEGYSVSREKKESFPLTVTSAQKNPTAFYLCASKSGQILNTGELFFGEGSRLTVL.

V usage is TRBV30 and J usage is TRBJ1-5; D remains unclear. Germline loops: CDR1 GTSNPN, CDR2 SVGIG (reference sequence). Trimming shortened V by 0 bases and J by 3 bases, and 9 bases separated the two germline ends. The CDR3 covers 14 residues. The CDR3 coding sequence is TGTGCCTGGAGTGTACTTGGACTCAATCAGCCCCAGCATTTT. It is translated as CAWSVLGLNQPQHF.

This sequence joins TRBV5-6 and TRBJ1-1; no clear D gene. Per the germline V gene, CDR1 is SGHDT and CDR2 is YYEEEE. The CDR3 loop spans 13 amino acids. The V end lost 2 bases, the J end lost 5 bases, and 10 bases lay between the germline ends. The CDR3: CASSLDPRTEAFF. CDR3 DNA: TGTGCCAGCAGCTTAGACCCGAGGACTGAAGCTTTCTTT.

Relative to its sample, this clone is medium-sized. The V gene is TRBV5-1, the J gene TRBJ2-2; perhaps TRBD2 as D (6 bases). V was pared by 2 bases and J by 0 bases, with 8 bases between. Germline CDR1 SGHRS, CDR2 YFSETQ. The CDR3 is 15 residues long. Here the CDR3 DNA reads TGCGCCAGCAGCTTATGGAGGGCGAACACCGGGGAGCTGTTTTTT. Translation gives CASSLWRANTGELFF. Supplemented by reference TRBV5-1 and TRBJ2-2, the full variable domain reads KAGVTQTPRYLIKTRGQQVTLSCSPISGHRSVSWYQQTPGQGLQFLFEYFSETQRNKGNFPGRFSGRQFSNSRSEMNVSTLELGDSALYLCASSLWRANTGELFFGEGSRLTVL.

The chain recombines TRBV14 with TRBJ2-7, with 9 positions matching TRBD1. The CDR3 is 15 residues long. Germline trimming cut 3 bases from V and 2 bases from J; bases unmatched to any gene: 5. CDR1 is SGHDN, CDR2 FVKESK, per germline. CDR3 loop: CASSHFRTGAYEQYF. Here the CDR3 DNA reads TGTGCCAGCAGCCACTTTAGGACAGGGGCCTACGAGCAGTACTTC. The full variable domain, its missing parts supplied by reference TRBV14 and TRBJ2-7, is EAGVTQFPSHSVIEKGQTVTLRCDPISGHDNLYWYRRVMGKEIKFLLHFVKESKQDESGMPNNRFLAERTGGTYSTLKVQPAELEDSGVYFCASSHFRTGAYEQYFGPGTRLTVT.

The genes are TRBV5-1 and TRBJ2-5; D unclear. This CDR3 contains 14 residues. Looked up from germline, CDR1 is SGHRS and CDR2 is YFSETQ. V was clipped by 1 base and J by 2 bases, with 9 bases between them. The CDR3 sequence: CASSLYVSQETQYF. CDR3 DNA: TGCGCCAGCAGCTTGTACGTGAGTCAAGAGACCCAGTACTTC. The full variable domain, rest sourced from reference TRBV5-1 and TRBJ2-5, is KAGVTQTPRYLIKTRGQQVTLSCSPISGHRSVSWYQQTPGQGLQFLFEYFSETQRNKGNFPGRFSGRQFSNSRSEMNVSTLELGDSALYLCASSLYVSQETQYFGPGTRLLVL.

CDR3 amino acids: CASRGTVGYGYTF. The DNA for the CDR3 is TGTGCCAGCAGGGGGACAGTCGGCTATGGCTACACCTTC. The V call is TRBV7-2, the J call TRBJ1-2; 7 nucleotides align to TRBD1. The V gene end was trimmed by 6 bases and the J gene end by 4 bases; junction bases not matched to a gene: 5. The CDR3 spans 13 residues. Germline CDR1 reads SGHTA; CDR2 reads FQGNSA. The full variable domain, with the rest looked up from reference TRBV7-2 and TRBJ1-2, is GAGVSQSPSNKVTEKGKDVELRCDPISGHTALYWYRQSLGQGLEFLIYFQGNSAPDKSGLPSDRFSAERTGGSVSTLTIQRTQQEDSAVYLCASRGTVGYGYTFGSGTRLTVV.

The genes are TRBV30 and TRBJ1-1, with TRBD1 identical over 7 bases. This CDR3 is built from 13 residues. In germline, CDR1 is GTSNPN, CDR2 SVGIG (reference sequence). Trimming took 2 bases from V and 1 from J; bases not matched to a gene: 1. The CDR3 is CAWSRTGNTEAFF. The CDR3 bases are TGTGCCTGGAGTCGGACAGGGAACACTGAAGCTTTCTTT. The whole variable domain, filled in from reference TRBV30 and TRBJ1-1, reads SQTIHQWPATLVQPVGSPLSLECTVEGTSNPNLYWYRQAAGRGLQLLFYSVGIGQISSEVPQNLSASRPQDRQFILSSKKLLLSDSGFYLCAWSRTGNTEAFFGQGTRLTVV.

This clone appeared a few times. This chain's CDR3 is CASTFGLADYNEQFF. Here the CDR3 DNA reads TGTGCCAGCACCTTCGGACTAGCGGACTACAATGAGCAGTTCTTC. The chain couples TRBV7-8 to TRBJ2-1, with 10 bases aligning to TRBD2. The V and J ends lost 7 bases and 3 bases, in that order; junction bases with no gene match: 6. The CDR3 runs 15 residues. In germline, CDR1 is SGHVS, CDR2 FQNEAQ.

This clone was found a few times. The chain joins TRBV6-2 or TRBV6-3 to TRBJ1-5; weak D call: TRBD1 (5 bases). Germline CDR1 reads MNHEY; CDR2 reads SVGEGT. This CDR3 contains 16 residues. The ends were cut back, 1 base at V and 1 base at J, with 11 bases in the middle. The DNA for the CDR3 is TGTGCCAGCAGTTACTATGCGACAGCGAGCAATCAGCCCCAGCATTTT. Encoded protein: CASSYYATASNQPQHF.

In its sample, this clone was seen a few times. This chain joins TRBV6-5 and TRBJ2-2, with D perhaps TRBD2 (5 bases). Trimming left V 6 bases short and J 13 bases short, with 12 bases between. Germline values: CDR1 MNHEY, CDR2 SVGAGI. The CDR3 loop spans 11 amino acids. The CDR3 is CASRSSGWLFF. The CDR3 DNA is TGTGCCAGCAGATCCTCGGGGTGGCTGTTTTTT.

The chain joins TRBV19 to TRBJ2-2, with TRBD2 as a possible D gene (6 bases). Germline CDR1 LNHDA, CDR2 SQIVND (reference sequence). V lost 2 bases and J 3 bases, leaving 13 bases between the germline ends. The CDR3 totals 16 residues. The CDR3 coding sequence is TGTGCCAGTAGTATAACGCGGGGCATTGACACCGGGGAGCTGTTTTTT. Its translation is CASSITRGIDTGELFF.

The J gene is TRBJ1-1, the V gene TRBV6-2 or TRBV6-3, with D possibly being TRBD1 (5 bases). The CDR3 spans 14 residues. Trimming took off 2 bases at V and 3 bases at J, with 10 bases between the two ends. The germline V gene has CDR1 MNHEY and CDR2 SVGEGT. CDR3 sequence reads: CASSYELGHTEAFF. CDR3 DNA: TGTGCCAGCAGTTACGAGTTGGGGCACACTGAAGCTTTCTTT.

This CDR3 is CAWSDLTGSWMDTGELFF. CDR3 bases: TGTGCCTGGAGTGATCTTACAGGCTCGTGGATGGACACCGGGGAGCTGTTTTTT. V usage is TRBV30 and J usage is TRBJ2-2; D may be TRBD1 (5 bases). The CDR3 has 18 residues. Germline CDR1 and CDR2: GTSNPN and SVGIG (reference sequence). The V end was cut by 1 base, the J end by 3 bases, with 21 bases between. The full variable domain, in which reference TRBV30 and TRBJ2-2 provide the parts outside the CDR3, is SQTIHQWPATLVQPVGSPLSLECTVEGTSNPNLYWYRQAAGRGLQLLFYSVGIGQISSEVPQNLSASRPQDRQFILSSKKLLLSDSGFYLCAWSDLTGSWMDTGELFFGEGSRLTVL.

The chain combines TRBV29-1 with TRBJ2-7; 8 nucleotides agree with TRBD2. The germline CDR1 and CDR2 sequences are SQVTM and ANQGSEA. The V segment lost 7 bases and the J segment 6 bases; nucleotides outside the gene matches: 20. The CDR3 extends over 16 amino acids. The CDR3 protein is CSARGPSSGSLGEQYF. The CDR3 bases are TGCAGCGCCCGCGGTCCGTCCAGCGGGAGTTTAGGCGAGCAGTACTTC.